The 25 T cell receptor beta chains listed next were all sequenced from one sample in a study of OX40 agonist ivuxolimab in advanced cancers. Some clones are missing from TCRdb's copy, which holds only in-frame ones; the method was immunoSEQ multiplex PCR. This sample has tens of thousands of clones, with about 90% found just once. The starting material was CD4+ or CD8+ T cells sorted from blood, obtained in a trial of the OX40 agonist ivuxolimab. These receptors all stem from an adult with an advanced solid tumor such as melanoma, head and neck, liver or kidney cancer.

The gene calls are TRBV15 and TRBJ1-5; tentative D call: TRBD1 (5 bases). The V end lost 1 base, the J end lost 7 bases, and 5 bases lay between the germline ends. Looked up from germline, CDR1 is LNHNV and CDR2 is YYDKDF (reference sequence). The CDR3 is 12 residues long. CDR3 coding DNA: TGTGCCACCAGCAGAGGGGACCAGCCCCAGCATTTT. The encoded protein is CATSRGDQPQHF.

This clone was detected only a few times. This chain joins TRBV25-1 and TRBJ2-5, with 10 positions matching TRBD2. The trim removed 4 bases at V and 7 bases at J, leaving 15 bases unmatched. This CDR3 has 17 amino acids. Per the germline V gene, CDR1 is MGHDK and CDR2 is SYGVNS. CDR3 residues: CASSGGASGSAGGTQYF. In nucleotides, the CDR3 is TGTGCCAGCAGTGGAGGAGCTAGCGGGAGCGCCGGGGGGACCCAGTACTTC.

The chain recombines TRBV28 with TRBJ1-1; D uncertain. V was pared by 4 bases and J by 8 bases, with 17 bases between. Per the germline V gene, CDR1 is MDHEN and CDR2 is SYDVKM. CDR3 length: 14 amino acids. The CDR3 DNA reads TGTGCCAGCAGTTCTGAAGGCTTCAAACCCGAAGCTTTCTTT. Translated, it gives CASSSEGFKPEAFF. Complete variable domain (other parts from reference TRBV28 and TRBJ1-1): DVKVTQSSRYLVKRTGEKVFLECVQDMDHENMFWYRQDPGLGLRLIYFSYDVKMKEKGDIPEGYSVSREKKERFSLILESASTNQTSMYLCASSSEGFKPEAFFGQGTRLTVV.

The rearrangement uses TRBV27 and TRBJ2-7, with TRBD2 matching over 13 bases. The J segment lost 4 bases and the V segment lost 4 bases, leaving 4 bases of the junction unmatched. This CDR3 region has 15 residues. Germline CDR1 reads MNHEY; CDR2 reads SMNVEV (reference sequence). CDR3 in DNA: TGTGCCAGCAGTTCGAGGACTAGCGGGAGTTACGAGCAGTACTTC. This encodes CASSSRTSGSYEQYF.

This clone was counted between two and nine times. The rearrangement uses TRBV6-5 and TRBJ1-5, with D perhaps TRBD1 (6 bases). Germline assignment: CDR1 MNHEY and CDR2 SVGAGI. V was clipped by 6 bases and J by 1 base, with 10 bases between them. This CDR3 has 14 residues. The CDR3 here is CASSQGKSNQPQHF. DNA of the CDR3: TGTGCCAGCAGCCAGGGGAAGAGCAATCAGCCCCAGCATTTT.

The chain joins TRBV11-2 to TRBJ2-3; 9 bases match TRBD2. The CDR3 loop spans 15 amino acids. The V gene end was trimmed by 1 base and the J gene end by 6 bases; junction bases not matched to a gene: 5. Germline V gene lookup returns CDR1 SGHAT and CDR2 FQNNGV. Here the CDR3 DNA reads TGTGCCAGCAGCTTAGGGTCTAGCGGGACTGATACGCAGTATTTT. Translating gives CASSLGSSGTDTQYF.

The chain uses TRBV15 and TRBJ2-1; 10 positions match TRBD2. The trim removed 1 base at V and 2 bases at J, leaving 2 bases unmatched. This CDR3 comprises 16 residues. Germline V gene data show CDR1 as LNHNV and CDR2 as YYDKDF (reference sequence). CDR3 bases: TGTGCCACCAGCAGAGCTAGCGGGGGTACCTACAATGAGCAGTTCTTC. Translation: CATSRASGGTYNEQFF.

The gene calls are TRBV18 and TRBJ1-4; D perhaps matches TRBD1 (5 bases). V was pared by 8 bases and J by 2 bases, with 15 bases between. Germline V gives CDR1 KGHSH, CDR2 LQKENI. The CDR3 has 15 residues. CDR3 in amino acids: CASALPGRTNEKLFF. CDR3 DNA: TGTGCCAGCGCCCTTCCGGGACGCACTAATGAAAAACTGTTTTTT.

The chain joins TRBV6-1 to TRBJ2-6; TRBD1 aligns across 12 bases. The CDR3 runs to 18 residues. The germline CDR1 and CDR2 sequences are MNHNS and SASEGT. The V segment lost 2 bases and the J segment 4 bases; nucleotides outside the gene matches: 6. This CDR3 is CASSEKGQGARGANVLTF. The DNA of the CDR3 is TGTGCCAGCAGTGAAAAGGGACAGGGGGCGCGCGGGGCCAACGTCCTGACTTTC.

The chain is built from TRBV4-1 and TRBJ2-4; D is perhaps TRBD2 (5 bases). The germline V and J ends were trimmed by 4 bases and 13 bases, with 17 bases remaining between them. Germline-derived CDR1 and CDR2 are MGHRA and YSYEKL. The CDR3 is 13 residues long. CDR3 residues: CASSRASETTQYF. The CDR3 DNA sequence: TGCGCCAGCAGCCGAGCCTCCGAGACTACCCAGTACTTC.

This chain links TRBV5-1 with TRBJ1-5; 8 bases are a match to TRBD1. The CDR3 covers 16 residues. Germline V gene data show CDR1 as SGHRS and CDR2 as YFSETQ. J lost 6 bases, V lost 1 base, and 9 bases had no gene match. CDR3 region: CASSLQPGGYGQPQHF. CDR3 nucleotides: TGCGCCAGCAGCTTGCAGCCAGGGGGCTACGGTCAGCCCCAGCATTTT. Drawing the rest from reference TRBV5-1 and TRBJ1-5, the complete variable domain is KAGVTQTPRYLIKTRGQQVTLSCSPISGHRSVSWYQQTPGQGLQFLFEYFSETQRNKGNFPGRFSGRQFSNSRSEMNVSTLELGDSALYLCASSLQPGGYGQPQHFGDGTRLSIL.

The chain uses TRBV28 and TRBJ2-4; TRBD1 matches at 7 bases. The CDR3 has 14 residues. Germline V gene sequence: CDR1 MDHEN, CDR2 SYDVKM. V gave up 5 bases and J gave up 6 bases; unmatched junction bases: 7. As DNA, the CDR3 is TGTGCCAGCAGTATAGACAGGGCGGTAAACATTCAGTACTTC. The encoded protein is CASSIDRAVNIQYF.

This chain's CDR3 is CASSSGLVQETQYF. The DNA for the CDR3 is TGTGCCAGCAGCTCGGGACTAGTTCAAGAGACCCAGTACTTC. V is TRBV7-9 and J is TRBJ2-5, with 8 nucleotides matching TRBD2. This CDR3 is 14 amino acids long. The germline V gene encodes CDR1 SEHNR and CDR2 FQNEAQ (reference sequence). With V trimmed by 4 bases and J by 2 bases, 3 bases remained unmatched.

The table lists this clone with a count of one. The V gene is TRBV25-1, the J gene TRBJ2-6; no clear D. CDR1 is MGHDK and CDR2 is SYGVNS in the germline V gene. V was pared by 3 bases and J by 0 bases, with 9 bases between. This CDR3 is built from 16 residues. The CDR3 DNA sequence: TGTGCCAGCAGTGAGCCAGGTCACTCTGGGGCCAACGTCCTGACTTTC. The encoded protein is CASSEPGHSGANVLTF.

This chain uses TRBV28 with TRBJ1-1, with TRBD1 as a possible D gene (5 bases). CDR1 is MDHEN, CDR2 SYDVKM, per germline. CDR3 length equals 14 residues. V was shortened by 5 bases and J by 2 bases, with 12 bases between the two germline ends. CDR3 bases: TGTGCCAGCAGTACGCCCGACAGAAACACTGAAGCTTTCTTT. This codes for CASSTPDRNTEAFF.

This chain uses TRBV7-3 with TRBJ2-5; 9 bases are shared with TRBD1. From germline, CDR1 is SGHTA and CDR2 FQGTGA. The CDR3 covers 14 residues. V was clipped by 6 bases and J by 1 base; unmatched bases: 3. This CDR3 is CASSRQGGQETQYF. DNA of the CDR3: TGTGCCAGCAGTCGACAGGGGGGCCAAGAGACCCAGTACTTC.

The rearrangement links TRBV7-9 to TRBJ1-1; D not resolved. CDR1 SEHNR and CDR2 FQNEAQ come from the germline V gene (reference sequence). V gave up 1 base and J gave up 4 bases, with 7 bases separating them. This CDR3 is built from 13 residues. This CDR3 reads CASSLEGFTEAFF. CDR3 coding DNA: TGTGCCAGCAGCTTAGAAGGGTTCACTGAAGCTTTCTTT.

V gene TRBV15 combines with J gene TRBJ1-4, with 9 bases lining up with TRBD1. Germline trimming cut 2 bases from V and 3 bases from J; bases unmatched to any gene: 1. There are 15 residues in the CDR3. The germline CDR1 and CDR2 sequences are LNHNV and YYDKDF (reference sequence). The CDR3 sequence is CATSRRTGANEKLFF. CDR3 in DNA: TGTGCCACCAGCAGACGGACAGGGGCTAATGAAAAACTGTTTTTT.

The chain carries TRBV6-1 and TRBJ2-1; D unresolved. The V end lost 4 bases, the J end lost 8 bases, and 12 bases lay between the germline ends. The germline V gene has CDR1 MNHNS and CDR2 SASEGT. This CDR3 has 13 amino acids. The CDR3 region is CASSGSSRDEQFF. DNA for the CDR3: TGTGCCAGCAGTGGCAGCTCTAGGGATGAGCAGTTCTTC.

J is TRBJ1-1 and V is TRBV6-1; tentatively, D is TRBD1 (5 bases). The CDR3 has 15 amino acids. Germline V gene data show CDR1 as MNHNS and CDR2 as SASEGT. V lost 2 bases and J lost 6, with 16 bases in between. The CDR3 sequence is CASSEMAGAGAEAFF. In DNA, the CDR3 is TGTGCCAGCAGTGAAATGGCCGGGGCGGGAGCTGAAGCTTTCTTT.

The V and J genes are TRBV9 and TRBJ2-7; D is unresolved. Germline assignment: CDR1 SGDLS and CDR2 YYNGEE. The CDR3 sequence is 16 residues long. Trimming took off 4 bases at V and 1 base at J, with 18 bases between the two ends. The CDR3 reads CASSPRNSVLSYEQYF. CDR3 sequence (DNA): TGTGCCAGCAGCCCCCGTAACAGTGTTTTATCCTACGAGCAGTACTTC.

The CDR3 DNA is TGTGCCAGCAGTTACTCCTCCCTGTCAAGCAATGAGCAGTTCTTC. Amino acid sequence: CASSYSSLSSNEQFF. The chain links TRBV6-5 to TRBJ2-1; D remains unclear. CDR3 length: 15 amino acids. Trimming took 0 bases from V and 6 from J, leaving 12 bases between them. The germline gives CDR1 MNHEY, CDR2 SVGAGI.

The chain joins TRBV2 to TRBJ1-4; TRBD1 aligns across 7 bases. The V gene end was trimmed by 7 bases and the J gene end by 8 bases; junction bases not matched to a gene: 10. Germline assignment: CDR1 SNHLY and CDR2 FYNNEI. The CDR3 has 14 amino acids. CDR3 sequence reads: CASIPGQTGEKLFF. The DNA of the CDR3 is TGTGCCAGCATTCCGGGACAGACAGGGGAAAAACTGTTTTTT. Full variable domain (rest looked up from reference TRBV2 and TRBJ1-4): EPEVTQTPSHQVTQMGQEVILRCVPISNHLYFYWYRQILGQKVEFLVSFYNNEISEKSEIFDDQFSVERPDGSNFTLKIRSTKLEDSAMYFCASIPGQTGEKLFFGSGTQLSVL.

This CDR3 is CASRPLGDEQFF. CDR3 sequence (DNA): TGTGCCAGCAGACCCTTAGGGGATGAGCAGTTCTTC. The V call is TRBV6-1, the J call TRBJ2-1; TRBD1 is a possible D gene (5 bases). Germline CDR1 is MNHNS and CDR2 is SASEGT. This CDR3 is 12 amino acids long. The germline V and J ends were trimmed by 6 bases and 8 bases, with 11 bases remaining between them.

The rearrangement uses TRBV7-3 and TRBJ2-5, with 8 bases that match TRBD2. The end of the DNA is better explained by TRBJ2-7, so the J call may be wrong. This CDR3 comprises 15 residues. Per the germline V gene, CDR1 is SGHTA and CDR2 is FQGTGA. The CDR3 sequence: CASSLSAGGVHEQYF. In DNA form, the CDR3 reads TGTGCCAGCAGCTTAAGTGCGGGAGGTGTCCACGAGCAGTACTTC.